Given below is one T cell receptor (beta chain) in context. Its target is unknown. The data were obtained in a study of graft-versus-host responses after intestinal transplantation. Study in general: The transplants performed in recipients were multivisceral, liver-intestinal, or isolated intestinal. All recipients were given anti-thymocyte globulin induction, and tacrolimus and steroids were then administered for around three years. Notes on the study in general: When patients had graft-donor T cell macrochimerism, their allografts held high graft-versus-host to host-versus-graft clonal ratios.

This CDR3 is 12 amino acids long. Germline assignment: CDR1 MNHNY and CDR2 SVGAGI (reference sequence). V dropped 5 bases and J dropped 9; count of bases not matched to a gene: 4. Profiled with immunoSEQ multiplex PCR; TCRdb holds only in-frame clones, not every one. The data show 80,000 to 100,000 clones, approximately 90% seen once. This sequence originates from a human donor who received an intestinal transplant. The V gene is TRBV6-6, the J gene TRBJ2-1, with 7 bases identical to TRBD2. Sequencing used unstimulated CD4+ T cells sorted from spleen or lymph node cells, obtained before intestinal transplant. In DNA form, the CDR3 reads TGTGCCAGCAGTCCCTGGGGGGGTGAGCAGTTCTTC. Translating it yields CASSPWGGEQFF.